This T cell receptor beta chain was obtained from a study of human T cells and chemical hapten exposure. Study-level results: Significantly more large CDR3 similarity clusters arose among expanded TCRs than among controls.

Documented time point: patch test 2, 6 weeks after DPC sensitization. Treatment here: therapeutic diphenylcyclopropenone sensitization with weekly scalp DPC. Per the germline V gene, CDR1 is DFQATT and CDR2 is SNEGSKA (reference sequence). CDR3 length equals 14 residues. Trimming cost V 3 bases and J 6 bases; bases outside gene matches: 7. TCRdb ran MiXCR on the RACE reads and lists one entry per CDR3 protein. The table includes 110,000 to 150,000 distinct CDR3 sequences, over 9.5% detected once. With respect to this clonotype: Its specificity is not known.

The chain carries TRBV20-1 and TRBJ1-5, with 8 bases aligning to TRBD1. Sequencing used whole blood, obtained in connection with sensitization to the hapten diphenylcyclopropenone (DPC). The TCR was taken from a woman between 50 and 59 years old with alopecia areata. Some clones in this sample may be carry-over from other donors' samples. For the CDR3, the DNA is TGCAGTGCTAGGACAGGGGAGGGGCGTCAGCCCCAGCATTTT. Translating it yields CSARTGEGRQPQHF.